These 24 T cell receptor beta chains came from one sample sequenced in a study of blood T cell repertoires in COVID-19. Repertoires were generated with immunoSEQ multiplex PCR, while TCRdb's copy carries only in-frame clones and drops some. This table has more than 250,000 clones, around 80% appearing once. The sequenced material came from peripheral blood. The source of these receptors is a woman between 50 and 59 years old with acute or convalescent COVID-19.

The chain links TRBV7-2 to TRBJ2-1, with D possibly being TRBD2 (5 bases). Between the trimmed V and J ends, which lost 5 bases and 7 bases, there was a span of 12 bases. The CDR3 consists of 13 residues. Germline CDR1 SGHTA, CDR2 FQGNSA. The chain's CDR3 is CASSRKAENEQFF. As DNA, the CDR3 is TGTGCCAGCAGCCGAAAAGCGGAGAATGAGCAGTTCTTC. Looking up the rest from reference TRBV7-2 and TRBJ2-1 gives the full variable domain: GAGVSQSPSNKVTEKGKDVELRCDPISGHTALYWYRQSLGQGLEFLIYFQGNSAPDKSGLPSDRFSAERTGGSVSTLTIQRTQQEDSAVYLCASSRKAENEQFFGPGTRLTVL.

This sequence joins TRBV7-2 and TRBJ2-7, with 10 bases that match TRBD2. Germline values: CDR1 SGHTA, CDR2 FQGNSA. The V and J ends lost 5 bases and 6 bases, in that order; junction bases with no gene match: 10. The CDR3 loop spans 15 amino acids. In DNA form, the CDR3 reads TGTGCCAGCAGCCTTTTGAGCGGGAGGGCCGGCGAGCAGTACTTC. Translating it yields CASSLLSGRAGEQYF.

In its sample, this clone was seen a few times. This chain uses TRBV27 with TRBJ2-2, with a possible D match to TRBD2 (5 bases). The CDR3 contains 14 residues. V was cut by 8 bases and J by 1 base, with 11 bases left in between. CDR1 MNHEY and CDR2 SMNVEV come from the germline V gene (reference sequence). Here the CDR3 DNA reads TGTGCCAGCGAGTGGACTGGGAACACCGGGGAGCTGTTTTTT. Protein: CASEWTGNTGELFF.

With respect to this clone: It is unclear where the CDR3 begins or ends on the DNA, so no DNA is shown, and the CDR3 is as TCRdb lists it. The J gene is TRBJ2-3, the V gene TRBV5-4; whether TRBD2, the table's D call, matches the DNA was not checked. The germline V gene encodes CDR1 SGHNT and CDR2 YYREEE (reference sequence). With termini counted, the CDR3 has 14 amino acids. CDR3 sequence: CASSTSRGTDTQYF.

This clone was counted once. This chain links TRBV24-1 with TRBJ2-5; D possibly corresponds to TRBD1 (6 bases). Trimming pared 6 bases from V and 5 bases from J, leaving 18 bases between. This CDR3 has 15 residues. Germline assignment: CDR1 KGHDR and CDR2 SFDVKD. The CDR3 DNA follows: TGTGCCACCAGTACAGGGAGCGGACCACCGGAGACCCAGTACTTC. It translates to CATSTGSGPPETQYF.

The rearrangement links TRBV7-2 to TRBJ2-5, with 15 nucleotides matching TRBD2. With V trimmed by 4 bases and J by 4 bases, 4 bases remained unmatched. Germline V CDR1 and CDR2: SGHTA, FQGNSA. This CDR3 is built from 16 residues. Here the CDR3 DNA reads TGTGCCAGCAGCTCGGGACTAGCGGGGGGATCAGAGACCCAGTACTTC. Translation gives CASSSGLAGGSETQYF.

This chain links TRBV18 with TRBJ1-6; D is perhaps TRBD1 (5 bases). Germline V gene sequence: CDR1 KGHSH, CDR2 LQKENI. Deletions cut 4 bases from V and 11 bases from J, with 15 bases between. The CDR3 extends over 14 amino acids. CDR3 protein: CASSQGQGKPPLHF. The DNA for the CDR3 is TGTGCCAGCTCACAGGGGCAGGGAAAGCCACCCCTCCACTTT.

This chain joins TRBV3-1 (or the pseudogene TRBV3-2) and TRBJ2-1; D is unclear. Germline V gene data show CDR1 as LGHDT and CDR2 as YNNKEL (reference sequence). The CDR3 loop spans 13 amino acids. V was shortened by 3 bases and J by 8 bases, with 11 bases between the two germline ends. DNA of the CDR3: TGTGCCAGCAGCCACATCAAGCCCCATGAGCAGTTCTTC. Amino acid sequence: CASSHIKPHEQFF.

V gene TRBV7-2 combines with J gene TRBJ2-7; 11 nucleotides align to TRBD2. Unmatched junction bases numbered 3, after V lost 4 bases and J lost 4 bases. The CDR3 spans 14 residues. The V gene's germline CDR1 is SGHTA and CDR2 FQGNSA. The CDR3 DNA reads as TGTGCCAGCAGCTCGCTAGCGGGAGGTTACGAGCAGTACTTC. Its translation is CASSSLAGGYEQYF.

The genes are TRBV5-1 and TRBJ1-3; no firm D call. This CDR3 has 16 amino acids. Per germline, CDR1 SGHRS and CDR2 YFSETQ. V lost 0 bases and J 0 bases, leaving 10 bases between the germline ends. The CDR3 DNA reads TGCGCCAGCAGCTTGGCTCTGAGTAGCTCTGGAAACACCATATATTTT. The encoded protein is CASSLALSSSGNTIYF.

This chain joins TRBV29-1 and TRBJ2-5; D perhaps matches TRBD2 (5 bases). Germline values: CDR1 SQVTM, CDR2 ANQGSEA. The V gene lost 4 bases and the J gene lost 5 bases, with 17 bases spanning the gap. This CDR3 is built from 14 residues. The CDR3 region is CSVVQAGGEETQYF. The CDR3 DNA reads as TGCAGCGTTGTCCAGGCCGGTGGGGAGGAGACCCAGTACTTC.

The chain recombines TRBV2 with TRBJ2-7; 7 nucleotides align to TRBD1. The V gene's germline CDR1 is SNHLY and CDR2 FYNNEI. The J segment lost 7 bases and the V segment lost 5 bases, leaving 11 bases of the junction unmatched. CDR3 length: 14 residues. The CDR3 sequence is CASSSRGQGEEQYV. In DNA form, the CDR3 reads TGTGCCAGCAGTTCCCGGGGCCAGGGGGAAGAGCAGTACGTC.

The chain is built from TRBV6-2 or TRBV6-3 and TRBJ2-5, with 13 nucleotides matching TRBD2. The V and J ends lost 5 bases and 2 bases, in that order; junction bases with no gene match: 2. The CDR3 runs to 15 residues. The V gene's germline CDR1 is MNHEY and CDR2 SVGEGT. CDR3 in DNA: TGTGCCAGCAGTGAGGGACTAGCGGGACAAGAGACCCAGTACTTC. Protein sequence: CASSEGLAGQETQYF.

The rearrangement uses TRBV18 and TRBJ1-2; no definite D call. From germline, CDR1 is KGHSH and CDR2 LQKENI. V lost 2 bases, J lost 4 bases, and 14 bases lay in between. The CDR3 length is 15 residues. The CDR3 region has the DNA TGTGCCAGCTCACCAGAGGCGGAAGGGAGCTATGGCTACACCTTC. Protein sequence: CASSPEAEGSYGYTF.

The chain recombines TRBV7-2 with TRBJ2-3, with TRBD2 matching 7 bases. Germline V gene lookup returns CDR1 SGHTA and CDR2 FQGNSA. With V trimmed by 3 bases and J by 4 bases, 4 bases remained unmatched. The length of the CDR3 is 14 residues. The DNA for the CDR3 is TGTGCCAGCAGCTTGGGCGGGAGCGCAGATACGCAGTATTTT. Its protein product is CASSLGGSADTQYF.

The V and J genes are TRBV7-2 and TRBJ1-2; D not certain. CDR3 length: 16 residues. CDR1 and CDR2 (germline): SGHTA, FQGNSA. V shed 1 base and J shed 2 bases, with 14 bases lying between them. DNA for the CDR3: TGTGCCAGCAGCTTAGAGCCGAGGGTAGCGAACTATGGCTACACCTTC. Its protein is CASSLEPRVANYGYTF.

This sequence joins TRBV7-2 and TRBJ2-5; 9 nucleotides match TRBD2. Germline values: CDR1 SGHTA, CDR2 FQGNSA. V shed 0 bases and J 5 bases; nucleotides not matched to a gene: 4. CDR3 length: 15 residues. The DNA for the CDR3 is TGTGCCAGCAGCTTAGCGTTGCGGGGGGGTGAGACCCAGTACTTC. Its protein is CASSLALRGGETQYF.

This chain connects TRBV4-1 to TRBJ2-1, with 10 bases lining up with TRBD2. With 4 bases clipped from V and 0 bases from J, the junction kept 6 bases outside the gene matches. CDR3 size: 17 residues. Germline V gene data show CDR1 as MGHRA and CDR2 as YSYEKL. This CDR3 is CASSLGLAESSYNEQFF. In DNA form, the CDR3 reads TGCGCCAGCAGCCTCGGACTAGCGGAGAGCTCCTACAATGAGCAGTTCTTC.

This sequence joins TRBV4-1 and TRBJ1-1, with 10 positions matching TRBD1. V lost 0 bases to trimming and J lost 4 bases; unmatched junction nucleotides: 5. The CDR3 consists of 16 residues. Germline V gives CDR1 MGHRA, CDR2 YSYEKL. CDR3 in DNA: TGCGCCAGCAGCCAAGAGACAGGGGGCGCGGGCACTGAAGCTTTCTTT. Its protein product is CASSQETGGAGTEAFF.

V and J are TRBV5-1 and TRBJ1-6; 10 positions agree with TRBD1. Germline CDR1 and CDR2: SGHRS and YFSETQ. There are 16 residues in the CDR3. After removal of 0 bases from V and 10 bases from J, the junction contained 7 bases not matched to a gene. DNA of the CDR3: TGCGCCAGCAGCTTGGGGACAGGGGGAAGTGGGTCACCCCTCCACTTT. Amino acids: CASSLGTGGSGSPLHF.

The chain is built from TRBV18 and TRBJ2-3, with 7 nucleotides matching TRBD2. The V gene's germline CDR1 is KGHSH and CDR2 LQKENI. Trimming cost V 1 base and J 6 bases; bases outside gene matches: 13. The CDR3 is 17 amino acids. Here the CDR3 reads CASSPREGMGEADTQYF. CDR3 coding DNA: TGTGCCAGCTCACCACGGGAGGGTATGGGAGAAGCGGATACGCAGTATTTT.

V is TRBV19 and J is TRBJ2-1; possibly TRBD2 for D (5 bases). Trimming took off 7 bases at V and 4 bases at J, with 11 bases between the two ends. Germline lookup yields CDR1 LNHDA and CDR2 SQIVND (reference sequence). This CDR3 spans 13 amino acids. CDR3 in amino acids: CASTQRGYNEQFF. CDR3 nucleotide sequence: TGTGCCAGTACCCAACGGGGTTACAATGAGCAGTTCTTC.

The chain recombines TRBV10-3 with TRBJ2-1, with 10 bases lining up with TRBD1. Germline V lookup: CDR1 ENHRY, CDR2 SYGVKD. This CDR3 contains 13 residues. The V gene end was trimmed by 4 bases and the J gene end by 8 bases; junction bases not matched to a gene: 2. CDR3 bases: TGTGCCATCAGTGCCGACAGGGGGCATGAGCAGTTCTTC. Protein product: CAISADRGHEQFF.

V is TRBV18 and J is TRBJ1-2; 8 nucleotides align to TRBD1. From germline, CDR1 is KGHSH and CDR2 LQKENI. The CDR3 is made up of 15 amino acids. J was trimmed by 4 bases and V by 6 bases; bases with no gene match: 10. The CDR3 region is CASSPSGQGSYGYTF. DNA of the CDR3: TGTGCCAGCTCGCCCTCCGGACAGGGCTCCTATGGCTACACCTTC.